This paragraph reports one TCR beta chain. Its antigen is unknown. Base qualities are not recorded, but no much larger clone differs from it by a single base. The immunoSEQ multiplex PCR assay was used to generate TCR libraries, with TCR-beta and/or TCR-alpha/delta assays applied to each sample. The Illumina high-throughput platform was used to sequence the amplified TCR libraries. Processing in the source paper ran as follows. Clustering and dimensionality reduction relied on pairwise TCRdist distances among GMM-specific receptors from T cells that were either sorted ex vivo or expanded in vitro. Each clinical repertoire received a mean NN-distance score, defined as the average TCRdist to the nearest 10% of tetramer-positive reference sequences. GEM TCR motif frequency was calculated as the fraction of unique TCRs that matched known GEM sequences in V/J usage and CDR3 length. Linear discriminant analysis with leave-one-out cross-validation, implemented in scikit-learn, was used to classify active tuberculosis. TCRdb carries this immuneACCESS record with in-frame sequences only. Its versions omit some clonotypes, under half of them owing to an unresolved V gene in the studies checked, with the rest unexplained. The V and J calls and the clone size are those of that table, but D and trimming were determined from the DNA. The sample profile shows 37,000 or so clones; approximately 94% of them were found once. Clones ranked in the top ten supply about an eighth of the sample.

At study entry, a tuberculin skin test and the QuantiFERON-TB GOLD In-Tube IGRA were used to screen adolescents for latent tuberculosis infection. Immunosequencing was performed on unsorted cryopreserved PBMC, with approximately 110,000 T cells per clinical donor covered on average. Eleven high schools in the Worcester region of the Western Cape, South Africa, served as enrollment sites for adolescents aged 12 to 18 years. Some ten M. tuberculosis-infected adolescents and roughly ten uninfected adolescents, matched for age and sex, were selected. For the adolescents, PBMC were isolated by density centrifugation from freshly drawn heparinized blood and then cryopreserved. This specimen comes from a study of T cells in tuberculosis (dated 2018 in TCRdb). Regarding the research as a whole: The study combined CD1B tetramers and high-throughput TCR immunosequencing to characterize T cells specific for the mycobacterial lipid antigen glucose monomycolate (GMM). IGRA-negative adolescents, IGRA-positive adolescents with latent tuberculosis and adults with active tuberculosis, ten per group, were compared in a South African clinical cohort.

The germline V gene (reference sequence) specifies LNHDA as CDR1 and SQIVND as CDR2. V has 5 bases trimmed and J has 6 bases trimmed; junction bases matching no gene number 6. Counted from cysteine to phenylalanine, this CDR3 has 13 amino acids. Only CDR3 DNA is held: 39 bases, read in frame from base 1. General study outcomes and caveats: Clinical samples were chosen by availability of cryopreserved specimens, and active tuberculosis cases were adults while controls were adolescents. Smaller NN-distances were partly driven by shorter CDR3-alpha lengths in active tuberculosis patients, and statistical significance was not reached for the TCR-beta difference. An accuracy of 85% to 90% (AUROC approximately 0.93) was reached by a classifier using the diverse GMM-specific repertoire, compared with about 65% accuracy when GEM motif frequencies were used. Compared with IGRA-negative controls, TCR-alpha repertoires from active tuberculosis had smaller mean NN-distances to GMM-specific TCRs, which suggests that these TCRs underwent clonal expansion.

Specimen: PBMCs. This clonotype was sampled from a donor aged 10-30 years with latent tuberculosis or without tuberculosis infection. Some clones in this sample may be carry-over from other donors' samples. The V and J segments used are TRBV19 and TRBJ1-1; the junction holds 7 bases that match TRBD1. The DNA is as follows: TGTGCCAGTAGTTTACAGGGGATCCCTGAAGCTTTCTTT. Its translation is CASSLQGIPEAFF. Extended through the reference TRBV19 and TRBJ1-1 proteins, this CDR3 yields the full variable domain: DGGITQSPKYLFRKEGQNVTLSCEQNLNHDAMYWYRQDPGQGLRLIYYSQIVNDFQKGDIAEGYSVSREKKESFPLTVTSAQKNPTAFYLCASSLQGIPEAFFGQGTRLTVV.